This T cell receptor (beta chain) emerged from a study of siplizumab effects on memory and regulatory T cells. As for this clone: The antigen remains unidentified.

V was pared by 4 bases and J by 12 bases, with 15 bases of the junction left unmatched. The germline V gene has CDR1 MDHEN and CDR2 SYDVKM. The CDR3 has 14 residues. Whole-study findings and limits: Major contributors to the alloresponse seemed to be naive T cells, which also appeared more diverse than memory cells. Proliferating siplizumab-culture Tregs lacked confirmation of suppressive function. Siplizumab gave mappable alloreactive CD4+ clones an average Treg-derived fraction of under 70%, against roughly 27% in controls. Significantly reduced by siplizumab was the cumulative frequency of alloreactive sequences, namely those traceable to unstimulated CD4+ memory cells.

Only in-frame clones appear in the TCRdb table, and some are missing; sequencing was by immunoSEQ multiplex PCR. This table has roughly 100,000 clones, roughly nine tenths appearing once. The sequence was collected from a human donor in good health. The sample comprised CD4+ T cells sorted from blood. V is TRBV28 and J is TRBJ2-7, with TRBD1 matching over 7 bases. DNA of the CDR3: TGTGCCAGCAGTTCAACCTATCCCGGACAGGTTGCGTACTTC. It translates to CASSSTYPGQVAYF.